The present T cell receptor (beta chain) was sequenced within a study of cytomegalovirus exposure and HLA in healthy donors. Study outcomes and limitations: Common viral pathogens seemed, in a later analysis, to connect with several of the most significant clusters.

Germline V gene data show CDR1 as MNHEY and CDR2 as SVGAGI. The CDR3 has 15 amino acids. The V gene lost 5 bases and the J gene lost 0 bases, with 12 bases spanning the gap. On this clone: Its target is unknown.

PCR amplification relied on 60 Vbeta primers (plus 13 Jbeta primers). Libraries were prepared by immunoSEQ multiplex PCR; TCRdb keeps only in-frame clonotypes and omits some of them. This sample has some 120,000 clones, with just over 15% found just once. The receptor was isolated from a woman aged 18-30 years in good health and CMV-seronegative. The chain employs TRBV6-5 and TRBJ2-3; D is uncertain. Specimen: PBMCs. For the CDR3, the DNA is TGTGCCAGCAGTCCCTCTAAAGCTAGCACAGATACGCAGTATTTT. As protein: CASSPSKASTDTQYF.